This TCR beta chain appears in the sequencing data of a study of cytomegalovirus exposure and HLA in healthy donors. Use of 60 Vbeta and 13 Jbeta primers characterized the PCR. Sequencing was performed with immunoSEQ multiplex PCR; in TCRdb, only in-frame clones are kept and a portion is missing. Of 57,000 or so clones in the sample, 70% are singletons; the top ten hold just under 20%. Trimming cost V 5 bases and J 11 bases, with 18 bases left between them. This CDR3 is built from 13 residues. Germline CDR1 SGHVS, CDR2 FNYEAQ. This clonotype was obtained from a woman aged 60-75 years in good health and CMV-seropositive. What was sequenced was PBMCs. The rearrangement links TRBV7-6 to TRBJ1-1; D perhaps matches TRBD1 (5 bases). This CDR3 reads CASSQLSWGEAFF. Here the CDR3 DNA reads TGTGCCAGCAGCCAACTTTCTTGGGGGGAGGCTTTCTTT.